The 9 T cell receptor beta chains reported below all come from one sample, sequenced in a study of cytomegalovirus exposure and HLA in healthy donors (dated 2017 in TCRdb). Library creation used the immunoSEQ multiplex PCR assay. For the multiplex PCR, a mixture combining 60 forward primers for TCR Vbeta segments and 13 reverse primers for TCR Jbeta segments was used. TCRdb obtained this table from immuneACCESS and retained in-frame rearrangements with V and J assigned. These tables miss some clones; where compared with another copy, unresolved V genes account for less than half of the shortfall, and the remainder is unexplained. The sample data list tens of thousands of clones, and 67% of these were observed just once. The top ten clonotypes cover around 2.3% of the sample. Sequenced material: PBMCs. Receptor source: a man aged 25-40 years in good health and CMV-seronegative.

The chain has TRBV5-8 and TRBJ2-4, with D unresolved. Per the germline V gene, CDR1 is SGHTS and CDR2 is YDEGEE. V was pared by 0 bases and J by 0 bases, with 10 bases between. The CDR3 is 16 residues long. CDR3 DNA sequence: TGTGCCAGCAGCTTGGTTAGTTTACTAGCCAAAAACATTCAGTACTTC. As protein: CASSLVSLLAKNIQYF. Complete variable domain (other parts from reference TRBV5-8 and TRBJ2-4): EAGVTQSPTHLIKTRGQQATLRCSPISGHTSVYWYQQALGLGLQFLLWYDEGEERNRGNFPPRFSGRQFPNYSSELNVNALELEDSALYLCASSLVSLLAKNIQYFGAGTRLSVL.

The chain recombines TRBV30 with TRBJ1-3; TRBD1 matches 7 bases. Trimming at V came to 0 bases and at J to 3 bases, leaving 5 bases not matched to a gene. The germline CDR1 and CDR2 sequences are GTSNPN and SVGIG (reference sequence). The CDR3 consists of 15 residues. The CDR3 DNA sequence: TGTGCCTGGAGTGTAGGGGGCGGTCGTGGAAACACCATATATTTT. Encoded protein: CAWSVGGGRGNTIYF.

This clone was observed a handful of times. The V call is TRBV27, the J call TRBJ2-7; TRBD1 might be the D (5 bases). Germline V gives CDR1 MNHEY, CDR2 SMNVEV (reference sequence). The CDR3 is 14 residues long. Trimming cost V 7 bases and J 9 bases, with 22 bases left between them. The CDR3 protein is CASKGQAPFSRQYF. The CDR3 bases are TGTGCCAGCAAGGGGCAGGCACCTTTTAGTAGGCAGTACTTC.

The V gene is TRBV5-1, the J gene TRBJ2-7; TRBD2 matches at 8 bases. The ends lost 4 bases at V and 2 bases at J; junction bases unmatched: 11. Germline CDR1 and CDR2: SGHRS and YFSETQ. The CDR3 length is 16 residues. In DNA, the CDR3 is TGCGCCAGCAGCCGGGGGGGAGGTGTTGCCCCCTACGAGCAGTACTTC. Translated: CASSRGGGVAPYEQYF.

This clone was detected only a few times. The V gene is TRBV2, the J gene TRBJ2-1; the match to TRBD2 covers 11 bases. The CDR3 length is 13 residues. Germline V lookup: CDR1 SNHLY, CDR2 FYNNEI. The V and J ends lost 10 bases and 8 bases, in that order; junction bases with no gene match: 7. CDR3 sequence: CATSGTSGDEQFF. The CDR3, as DNA: TGTGCCACCTCCGGGACTAGCGGCGATGAGCAGTTCTTC. The full variable domain, its missing parts supplied by reference TRBV2 and TRBJ2-1, is EPEVTQTPSHQVTQMGQEVILRCVPISNHLYFYWYRQILGQKVEFLVSFYNNEISEKSEIFDDQFSVERPDGSNFTLKIRSTKLEDSAMYFCATSGTSGDEQFFGPGTRLTVL.

The chain links TRBV28 to TRBJ2-5; 10 nucleotides match TRBD2. Germline V gives CDR1 MDHEN, CDR2 SYDVKM. V lost 8 bases to trimming and J lost 4 bases; unmatched junction nucleotides: 22. This CDR3 has 19 residues. CDR3 sequence reads: CASREGLAGEDYRSETQYF. CDR3 nucleotides: TGTGCCAGCCGGGAAGGGCTAGCGGGAGAGGATTATCGGTCAGAGACCCAGTACTTC. The whole variable domain, remainder taken from reference TRBV28 and TRBJ2-5, is DVKVTQSSRYLVKRTGEKVFLECVQDMDHENMFWYRQDPGLGLRLIYFSYDVKMKEKGDIPEGYSVSREKKERFSLILESASTNQTSMYLCASREGLAGEDYRSETQYFGPGTRLLVL.

This chain links TRBV11-2 with TRBJ2-3, with 9 bases matching TRBD2. Germline CDR1 is SGHAT and CDR2 is FQNNGV. There are 15 residues in the CDR3. V was clipped by 4 bases and J by 6 bases; unmatched bases: 8. The CDR3 here is CASSSVAGGPDTQYF. CDR3 sequence (DNA): TGTGCCAGCAGCTCCGTCGCGGGGGGGCCCGATACGCAGTATTTT. The full variable domain, in which reference TRBV11-2 and TRBJ2-3 provide the parts outside the CDR3, is EAGVAQSPRYKIIEKRQSVAFWCNPISGHATLYWYQQILGQGPKLLIQFQNNGVVDDSQLPKDRFSAERLKGVDSTLKIQPAKLEDSAVYLCASSSVAGGPDTQYFGPGTRLTVL.

The chain recombines TRBV21-1 with TRBJ2-7; the table's D call TRBD2 went unverified against the DNA. TRBV21-1 is a listed pseudogene. The CDR3 length is 17 residues. The CDR3 sequence is CASRKGTSGQDHYEQYF. Here the CDR3 DNA reads TGTGCCAGCAGAAAGGGGACTAGCGGGCAAGATCACTACGAGCAGTACTTC.

This clone was seen more than once but under ten times. The rearrangement uses TRBV2 and TRBJ2-2, with TRBD1 identical over 8 bases. The V gene's germline CDR1 is SNHLY and CDR2 FYNNEI. There are 16 residues in the CDR3. The ends lost 6 bases at V and 4 bases at J; junction bases unmatched: 10. The CDR3 is CASSKLQGATTGELFF. The CDR3 DNA reads as TGTGCCAGCAGCAAGCTGCAGGGGGCTACCACCGGGGAGCTGTTTTTT.